What follows are 25 T cell receptor beta chains derived from one specimen sequenced in a study of blood T cells in healthy people across ages. A sample-barcoded 5' primer and a J-beta primer mix were used in a second PCR of roughly 7 to 11 cycles. TCRdb itself ran the 5' RACE reads through MiXCR, one entry per CDR3 protein. The data show fewer than 900,000 distinct CDR3 sequences, 40% to 45% seen once. Material for sequencing was blood. The receptors were sampled from a woman between 55 and 75 years old in good health.

The chain links TRBV11-2 to TRBJ1-5; D unresolved. The germline V gene has CDR1 SGHAT and CDR2 FQNNGV. CDR3 size: 16 residues. V shed 0 bases and J shed 1 base, with 10 bases lying between them. The CDR3 spells CASSLDWQLSNQPQHF. CDR3 nucleotides: TGTGCCAGCAGCTTAGACTGGCAGCTAAGCAATCAGCCCCAGCATTTT.

This clonotype was detected many times. V gene TRBV3-1 combines with J gene TRBJ2-7; TRBD2 might be the D (5 bases). Trimming left V 2 bases short and J 7 bases short, with 6 bases between. The germline V gene encodes CDR1 LGHDT and CDR2 YNNKEL (reference sequence). CDR3 length equals 11 residues. The CDR3 DNA reads TGTGCCAGCAGCCAACGGAGGGAGCAGTACTTC. It specifies CASSQRREQYF.

This clonotype was counted only a few times. The chain recombines TRBV12-3 or TRBV12-4 with TRBJ1-5, with D tentatively TRBD1 (6 bases). V lost 2 bases and J 1 base, leaving 15 bases between the germline ends. The CDR3 covers 17 residues. In DNA, the CDR3 is TGTGCCAGCAGTTTAACCTATTGGACAGAAAGCAATCAGCCCCAGCATTTT. Translating gives CASSLTYWTESNQPQHF.

V usage is TRBV20-1 and J usage is TRBJ1-2; D unresolved. Germline values: CDR1 DFQATT, CDR2 SNEGSKA (reference sequence). The V gene lost 5 bases and the J gene lost 8 bases, with 12 bases spanning the gap. The CDR3 sequence is 11 residues long. The CDR3 nucleotides read TGCAGTGCTGGCCCCGCGTGGGGCTACACCTTC. Translating gives CSAGPAWGYTF.

This clonotype showed up just a few times. Here the CDR3 DNA reads TGTGCCAGCAGCGTAGAGGGAGGGGGTCAGCACTACGAGCAGTACTTC. Its protein product is CASSVEGGGQHYEQYF. J is TRBJ2-7 and V is TRBV9, with D possibly TRBD2 on 7 matching bases. CDR1 is SGDLS and CDR2 is YYNGEE in the germline V gene. V shed 0 bases and J shed 3 bases, with 16 bases lying between them. The CDR3 sequence is 16 residues long.

This sequence joins TRBV20-1 and TRBJ2-1, with 8 bases that match TRBD2. Germline V gene sequence: CDR1 DFQATT, CDR2 SNEGSKA (reference sequence). This CDR3 region has 13 residues. V was pared by 6 bases and J by 5 bases, with 6 bases of the junction left unmatched. This CDR3 reads CSATTSDHNEQFF. For the CDR3, the DNA is TGCAGTGCCACGACTAGCGATCACAATGAGCAGTTCTTC.

CDR3 coding DNA: TGCAGTGCTCCTCGGGACACTAGGAACGAGCAGTACTTC. Its translation is CSAPRDTRNEQYF. V and J are TRBV20-1 and TRBJ2-4; a weak D match, TRBD1 (6 bases). The DNA end is a closer match to TRBJ2-7, so the J assignment may be wrong. The CDR3 loop spans 13 amino acids. Germline values: CDR1 DFQATT, CDR2 SNEGSKA (reference sequence).

This clonotype came up a few times. The rearrangement uses TRBV6-2 or TRBV6-3 and TRBJ2-1, with 11 bases matching TRBD2. Germline V gives CDR1 MNHEY, CDR2 SVGEGT. The CDR3 extends over 16 amino acids. Germline trimming cut 5 bases from V and 8 bases from J; bases unmatched to any gene: 11. Written as DNA, the CDR3 is TGTGCCAGCAGTCGGGTTAGCGGGAGGGCCTCCGATGAGCAGTTCTTC. Its translation: CASSRVSGRASDEQFF.

The table lists this clonotype with a few counts. V and J are TRBV7-2 and TRBJ1-5; 7 nucleotides agree with TRBD1. The germline V gene encodes CDR1 SGHTA and CDR2 FQGNSA. CDR3 size: 16 residues. The trim removed 5 bases at V and 0 bases at J, leaving 7 bases unmatched. In DNA form, the CDR3 reads TGTGCCAGCAGCATACAGGGGTCGTATAGCAATCAGCCCCAGCATTTT. Amino acids: CASSIQGSYSNQPQHF.

The CDR3 DNA reads as TGTGCCAGCAGTTACGACGGGGTTCGGGAAAAACTGTTTTTT. It yields the protein CASSYDGVREKLFF. The chain joins TRBV6-2 or TRBV6-3 to TRBJ1-4; no definite D call. The CDR3 consists of 14 residues. Deletions cut 2 bases from V and 8 bases from J, with 12 bases between. CDR1 and CDR2 from the germline V gene are MNHEY and SVGEGT.

The chain employs TRBV3-1 and TRBJ2-7; tentatively, D is TRBD2 (5 bases). Trimming stripped 8 bases from V and 7 bases from J, with 21 bases between. Germline V lookup: CDR1 LGHDT, CDR2 YNNKEL (reference sequence). This CDR3 is built from 14 residues. Here the CDR3 reads CASGVGVARDEQYF. CDR3 nucleotides: TGTGCCAGCGGAGTTGGGGTAGCGAGGGATGAGCAGTACTTC.

The CDR3 here is CASSPTTSTDTQYF. CDR3 nucleotides: TGTGCCAGCTCCCCAACAACTAGCACAGATACGCAGTATTTT. The chain uses TRBV18 and TRBJ2-3; D gene unclear. The CDR3 is 14 residues long. V lost 6 bases and J 0 bases, leaving 10 bases between the germline ends. Per germline, CDR1 KGHSH and CDR2 LQKENI.

The chain carries TRBV7-9 and TRBJ2-5, with D possibly matching TRBD1 (5 bases). This CDR3 is built from 19 residues. Germline loops: CDR1 SEHNR, CDR2 FQNEAQ (reference sequence). V was trimmed by 4 bases and J by 5 bases, leaving 29 bases between them. CDR3 sequence (DNA): TGTGCCAGCAGCTCCCCAAGTTTCCTGGGGCGCACCCTCCACGAGACCCAGTACTTC. Translated, it gives CASSSPSFLGRTLHETQYF.

This clonotype has a handful of counts. The chain recombines TRBV7-2 with TRBJ2-1, with D possibly being TRBD1 (6 bases). V shed 0 bases and J shed 4 bases, with 10 bases lying between them. This CDR3 is 15 amino acids long. Germline V gives CDR1 SGHTA, CDR2 FQGNSA. This chain's CDR3 is CASSLAYRVYNEQFF. As DNA, the CDR3 is TGTGCCAGCAGCTTAGCCTACAGGGTTTACAATGAGCAGTTCTTC.

CDR3 in amino acids: CASSQGSSYTGELFF. As DNA, the CDR3 is TGTGCCAGCAGCCAAGGATCTAGCTACACCGGGGAGCTGTTTTTT. The chain has TRBV4-2 and TRBJ2-2, with D perhaps matching TRBD2 (5 bases). Germline CDR1 is LGHNA and CDR2 is YNFKEQ. Trimming left V 1 base short and J 3 bases short, with 9 bases between. CDR3 length: 15 residues.

The J gene is TRBJ2-7, the V gene TRBV10-3, with a weak D call TRBD1 (6 bases). The CDR3 is made up of 15 amino acids. Per germline, CDR1 ENHRY and CDR2 SYGVKD. V gave up 9 bases and J gave up 3 bases, with 21 bases separating them. The DNA of the CDR3 is TGTGCCATTTCCGCAGGACAGACTACTAGCTACGAGCAGTACTTC. Its translation is CAISAGQTTSYEQYF.

This rearrangement joins TRBV6-6 to TRBJ1-2, with TRBD1 matching over 9 bases. CDR1 and CDR2 (germline): MNHNY, SVGAGI (reference sequence). This CDR3 spans 16 amino acids. Losses at the gene ends were 6 bases for V and 4 bases for J; bases not matched to a gene: 12. The CDR3 coding sequence is TGTGCCAGCAGACCACCCCGGGACAGGGTTTCCTATGGCTACACCTTC. Residues: CASRPPRDRVSYGYTF.

This clonotype was counted only a few times. The genes are TRBV9 and TRBJ2-1; D remains ambiguous. Deletions cut 0 bases from V and 5 bases from J, with 21 bases between. Per germline, CDR1 SGDLS and CDR2 YYNGEE. The CDR3 spans 18 residues. CDR3 bases: TGTGCCAGCAGCGTAGGTACCACATCCCTACCCCCCAACAATGAGCAGTTCTTC. Its protein is CASSVGTTSLPPNNEQFF. The whole variable domain, remainder taken from reference TRBV9 and TRBJ2-1, is DSGVTQTPKHLITATGQRVTLRCSPRSGDLSVYWYQQSLDQGLQFLIQYYNGEERAKGNILERFSAQQFPDLHSELNLSSLELGDSALYFCASSVGTTSLPPNNEQFFGPGTRLTVL.

The chain has TRBV28 and TRBJ2-1; D may be TRBD2 (5 bases). The germline V gene has CDR1 MDHEN and CDR2 SYDVKM. With 5 bases removed from V and 5 bases from J, the gap between germline ends came to 13 bases. The CDR3 spans 14 residues. This CDR3 reads CASSLNGLHNEQFF. In DNA, the CDR3 is TGTGCCAGCAGTCTCAACGGACTCCACAATGAGCAGTTCTTC. Based on the CDR3 plus reference TRBV28 and TRBJ2-1, the full variable domain is DVKVTQSSRYLVKRTGEKVFLECVQDMDHENMFWYRQDPGLGLRLIYFSYDVKMKEKGDIPEGYSVSREKKERFSLILESASTNQTSMYLCASSLNGLHNEQFFGPGTRLTVL.

The rearrangement uses TRBV4-2 and TRBJ1-6; 9 bases are a match to TRBD1. Germline CDR1 reads LGHNA; CDR2 reads YNFKEQ. V was clipped by 4 bases and J by 9 bases; unmatched bases: 7. The CDR3 has 15 residues. For the CDR3, the DNA is TGTGCCAGCAGCCGACTTAAACAGGGGGCTTCACCCCTCCACTTT. It is translated as CASSRLKQGASPLHF.

For this clonotype: A clone one base away is much larger, so this may be a read error. V gene TRBV29-1 combines with J gene TRBJ2-3; 8 bases are shared with TRBD2. Germline values: CDR1 SQVTM, CDR2 ANQGSEA. V trimming: 7 bases; J trimming: 3 bases; junction bases outside the gene matches: 12. The CDR3 is 15 residues long. The CDR3 DNA sequence: TGCAGCGCTCCAGTTCAGAAGCGGGAGACAGATACGCAGTATTTT. This encodes CSAPVQKRETDTQYF.

The V gene is TRBV28, the J gene TRBJ1-2, with D possibly being TRBD1 (5 bases). Trimming left V 6 bases short and J 7 bases short, with 9 bases between. Germline values: CDR1 MDHEN, CDR2 SYDVKM. The CDR3 consists of 11 residues. The CDR3 sequence: CASSVDSGYTF. The CDR3 DNA reads TGTGCCAGCAGCGTCGACAGTGGCTACACCTTC.

CDR3 sequence reads: CASSHTDSDYEQYF. In DNA form, the CDR3 reads TGCGCCAGCAGCCATACGGACAGTGACTACGAGCAGTACTTC. V gene TRBV4-1 combines with J gene TRBJ2-7; D might be TRBD1 (6 bases). CDR3 size: 14 residues. V was trimmed by 3 bases and J by 3 bases, leaving 12 bases between them. CDR1 and CDR2 from the germline V gene are MGHRA and YSYEKL.

J is TRBJ1-2 and V is TRBV6-5; no clear D. V lost 0 bases and J lost 2, with 10 bases in between. The CDR3 spans 15 residues. CDR1 is MNHEY and CDR2 is SVGAGI in the germline V gene. The CDR3 sequence is CASSYSRRSNYGYTF. The CDR3 nucleotides are TGTGCCAGCAGTTACTCGAGACGTTCGAACTATGGCTACACCTTC.

This sequence joins TRBV9 and TRBJ2-2, with TRBD2 matching 8 bases. Germline-derived CDR1 and CDR2 are SGDLS and YYNGEE. The CDR3 length is 14 residues. V was clipped by 6 bases and J by 4 bases; unmatched bases: 5. Here the CDR3 reads CASTPGGTTGELFF. Here the CDR3 DNA reads TGTGCCAGCACCCCGGGGGGGACCACCGGGGAGCTGTTTTTT.